The 18 T cell receptor beta chains below come from one sample, sequenced in a study of blood T cells in healthy people across ages. Using a J-beta primer mix together with a sample-barcoded 5' primer, a second PCR was run for about 6 to 11 cycles. MiXCR was run by TCRdb on the 5' RACE reads, yielding one entry per CDR3 protein. The sample holds approximately 1.5 million distinct CDR3 sequences, 35% to 45% seen once. The sample consisted of blood. The receptors originated from a woman aged 18-29 years in good health.

This clonotype appeared a few times. The genes are TRBV3-1 and TRBJ2-7; 12 bases are a match to TRBD1. Germline trimming cut 1 base from V and 5 bases from J; bases unmatched to any gene: 3. Germline values: CDR1 LGHDT, CDR2 YNNKEL (reference sequence). This CDR3 contains 15 residues. The CDR3 protein is CASSQGDRGLDEQYF. The DNA for the CDR3 is TGTGCCAGCAGCCAAGGGGACAGGGGGCTGGACGAGCAGTACTTC.

V is TRBV27 and J is TRBJ2-5; D is undetermined. The CDR3 spans 12 residues. Looked up from germline, CDR1 is MNHEY and CDR2 is SMNVEV (reference sequence). The V end was cut by 5 bases, the J end by 11 bases, with 15 bases between. In DNA, the CDR3 is TGTGCCAGCAGTACGACCCAACGGAAACAGTACTTC. Translated, it gives CASSTTQRKQYF.

The chain links TRBV6-2 or TRBV6-3 to TRBJ2-1; 12 bases agree with TRBD2. J gave up 8 bases and V 5 bases, and 7 bases lay outside the gene matches. CDR1 and CDR2 from the germline V gene are MNHEY and SVGEGT. The CDR3 is 15 amino acids. CDR3 sequence: CASSPGLAGWDEQFF. DNA for the CDR3: TGTGCCAGCAGTCCCGGACTAGCGGGGTGGGATGAGCAGTTCTTC.

The rearrangement joins TRBV4-3 to TRBJ2-3; D may be TRBD2 (5 bases). The germline gives CDR1 LGHNA, CDR2 YSLEER. This CDR3 is built from 16 residues. The ends were cut back, 4 bases at V and 1 base at J, with 15 bases in the middle. CDR3 in amino acids: CASSLERTGGTDTQYF. CDR3 in DNA: TGCGCCAGCAGCCTTGAGCGAACCGGGGGCACAGATACGCAGTATTTT.

The CDR3 sequence: CSVGGVWEDLTDTQYF. The CDR3 coding sequence is TGCAGCGTTGGGGGGGTGTGGGAGGACCTCACAGATACGCAGTATTTT. The chain employs TRBV29-1 and TRBJ2-3; a possible D gene is TRBD2 (6 bases). V was pared by 4 bases and J by 2 bases, with 19 bases between. CDR3 size: 16 residues. Germline CDR1 is SQVTM and CDR2 is ANQGSEA.

This clonotype was recorded a few times. The DNA for the CDR3 is TGTGCCAGCAGTCCTAGCGGGGGCCGGCCTTACAATGAGCAGTTCTTC. This gives the protein CASSPSGGRPYNEQFF. V is TRBV6-5 and J is TRBJ2-1; 10 nucleotides align to TRBD2. Germline V gene lookup returns CDR1 MNHEY and CDR2 SVGAGI. V shed 5 bases and J 4 bases; nucleotides not matched to a gene: 8. The CDR3 spans 16 residues.

The chain uses TRBV29-1 and TRBJ2-3; no definite D call. Germline assignment: CDR1 SQVTM and CDR2 ANQGSEA. V gave up 5 bases and J gave up 3 bases, with 12 bases separating them. This CDR3 region has 13 residues. Written as DNA, the CDR3 is TGCAGCGTTTTACAGTCTCTTACAGATACGCAGTATTTT. The encoded protein is CSVLQSLTDTQYF.

The CDR3: CAISESTGRSYNEQFF. CDR3 DNA: TGTGCCATCAGTGAGTCGACGGGACGCAGCTACAATGAGCAGTTCTTC. The V gene is TRBV10-3, the J gene TRBJ2-1; D may be TRBD1 or TRBD2 (5 bases each). This CDR3 comprises 16 residues. Germline V gene lookup returns CDR1 ENHRY and CDR2 SYGVKD. The V end lost 0 bases, the J end lost 3 bases, and 12 bases lay between the germline ends.

The chain couples TRBV28 to TRBJ1-2; 7 nucleotides align to TRBD1. After removal of 5 bases from V and 10 bases from J, the junction contained 7 bases not matched to a gene. CDR1 is MDHEN and CDR2 is SYDVKM in the germline V gene. CDR3 size: 12 residues. DNA of the CDR3: TGTGCCAGCAGTACGGACAGGTGCGACTACACCTTC. Amino acids: CASSTDRCDYTF.

This sequence joins TRBV4-1 and TRBJ2-7; 7 nucleotides line up with TRBD1. Germline V gives CDR1 MGHRA, CDR2 YSYEKL. After removal of 0 bases from V and 1 base from J, the junction contained 3 bases not matched to a gene. The CDR3 covers 15 residues. CDR3 in amino acids: CASSQEHRGSYEQYF. CDR3 sequence (DNA): TGCGCCAGCAGCCAAGAACACAGGGGTTCCTACGAGCAGTACTTC.

This clonotype has more than one count but fewer than ten. The chain joins TRBV7-9 to TRBJ1-4; the D is unclear. V lost 9 bases, J lost 0 bases, and 11 bases lay in between. CDR1 and CDR2 (germline): SEHNR, FQNEAQ (reference sequence). This CDR3 is 14 amino acids long. The CDR3: CASSEGATNEKLFF. For the CDR3, the DNA is TGTGCCAGTTCAGAGGGTGCAACTAATGAAAAACTGTTTTTT.

This clonotype was seen only a few times. The chain links TRBV7-6 to TRBJ1-1; D is unclear. The length of the CDR3 is 16 residues. The V end was cut by 0 bases, the J end by 4 bases, with 15 bases between. Germline V gene sequence: CDR1 SGHVS, CDR2 FNYEAQ. The CDR3 nucleotides read TGTGCCAGCAGCTTAGCTCCCTATCATAGGAGCACTGAAGCTTTCTTT. It translates to CASSLAPYHRSTEAFF. Using reference TRBV7-6 and TRBJ1-1 for the parts outside the CDR3, the full variable domain is GAGVSQSPRYKVTKRGQDVALRCDPISGHVSLYWYRQALGQGPEFLTYFNYEAQQDKSGLPNDRFSAERPEGSISTLTIQRTEQRDSAMYRCASSLAPYHRSTEAFFGQGTRLTVV.

In its sample, this clonotype was seen a few times. The rearrangement uses TRBV7-2 and TRBJ2-1; 11 nucleotides agree with TRBD2. The length of the CDR3 is 17 residues. From germline, CDR1 is SGHTA and CDR2 FQGNSA. The V and J ends lost 4 bases and 5 bases, in that order; junction bases with no gene match: 10. The CDR3 DNA reads TGTGCCAGCAGCTACTTAATAGGGGGACTAGCGGACAATGAGCAGTTCTTC. Protein product: CASSYLIGGLADNEQFF.

V usage is TRBV27 and J usage is TRBJ2-1; 7 nucleotides match TRBD1. The length of the CDR3 is 13 residues. Germline V gives CDR1 MNHEY, CDR2 SMNVEV (reference sequence). V shed 4 bases and J 9 bases; nucleotides not matched to a gene: 6. The CDR3: CASSYQGVGEQFF. The CDR3 DNA follows: TGTGCCAGCAGTTATCAGGGGGTAGGTGAGCAGTTCTTC.

The chain links TRBV5-6 to TRBJ1-2; TRBD1 matches 7 bases. Looked up from germline, CDR1 is SGHDT and CDR2 is YYEEEE. V lost 1 base and J lost 2; bases outside the gene matches: 5. The CDR3 is made up of 15 amino acids. CDR3 residues: CASSLYDRVNYGYTF. The DNA of the CDR3 is TGTGCCAGCAGCTTGTACGACAGGGTGAACTATGGCTACACCTTC.

This clonotype has a handful of counts. V gene TRBV20-1 combines with J gene TRBJ2-1; tentatively, D is TRBD2 (7 bases). Germline V CDR1 and CDR2: DFQATT, SNEGSKA (reference sequence). This CDR3 is built from 14 residues. Trimming pared 6 bases from V and 5 bases from J, leaving 17 bases between. CDR3 DNA sequence: TGCAGTGCCGGGGGGCTAGCGTACCACAATGAGCAGTTCTTC. It yields the protein CSAGGLAYHNEQFF.

In this sample, this clonotype turned up a few times. The CDR3 bases are TGCGCCAGCAGCTCGATAGGGACAGGGGAAGAGACCCAGTACTTC. Protein: CASSSIGTGEETQYF. The V and J genes are TRBV5-1 and TRBJ2-5; 10 bases fit TRBD1. The J segment lost 3 bases and the V segment lost 3 bases, leaving 5 bases of the junction unmatched. The germline V gene has CDR1 SGHRS and CDR2 YFSETQ. The CDR3 totals 15 residues. Combining the CDR3 with reference TRBV5-1 and TRBJ2-5 gives the whole variable domain KAGVTQTPRYLIKTRGQQVTLSCSPISGHRSVSWYQQTPGQGLQFLFEYFSETQRNKGNFPGRFSGRQFSNSRSEMNVSTLELGDSALYLCASSSIGTGEETQYFGPGTRLLVL.

The CDR3 reads CASSVNRERQFF. CDR3 nucleotides: TGTGCCAGCAGCGTCAACCGGGAACGGCAGTTCTTC. This sequence joins TRBV3-1 and TRBJ2-1; tentatively, D is TRBD2 (5 bases). The germline gives CDR1 LGHDT, CDR2 YNNKEL (reference sequence). This CDR3 region has 12 residues. V was shortened by 5 bases and J by 12 bases, with 14 bases between the two germline ends.